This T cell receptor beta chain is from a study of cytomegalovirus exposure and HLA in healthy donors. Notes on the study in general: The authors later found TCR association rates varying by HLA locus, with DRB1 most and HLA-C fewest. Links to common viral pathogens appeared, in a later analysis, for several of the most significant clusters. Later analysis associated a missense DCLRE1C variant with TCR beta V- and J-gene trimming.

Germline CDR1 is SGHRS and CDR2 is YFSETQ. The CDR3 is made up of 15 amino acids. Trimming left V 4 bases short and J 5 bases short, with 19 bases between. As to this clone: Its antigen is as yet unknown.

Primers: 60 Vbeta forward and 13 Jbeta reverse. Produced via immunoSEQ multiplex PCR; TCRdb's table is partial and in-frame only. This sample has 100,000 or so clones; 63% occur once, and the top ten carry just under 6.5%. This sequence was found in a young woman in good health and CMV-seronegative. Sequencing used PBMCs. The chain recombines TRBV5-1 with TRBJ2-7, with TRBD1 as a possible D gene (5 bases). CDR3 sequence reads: CASSPGAGILHEQYF. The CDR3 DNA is TGCGCCAGCAGCCCAGGTGCAGGGATACTCCACGAGCAGTACTTC.